The sequence of this TCR beta chain was determined in a study of T cells in Graves' hyperthyroidism and ophthalmopathy. Patients aged 18 to 65 with hyperthyroidism were newly diagnosed, with duration under 2 months. Diagnosis rested on symptoms, serum thyroxine and TRAb, thyroid ultrasound, and orbital computed tomography. The germline CDR1 and CDR2 sequences are MNHEY and SVGEGT. The CDR3 consists of 14 residues. V shed 4 bases and J shed 4 bases, with 13 bases lying between them. The CDR3 regions of TCR beta were amplified from RNA transcripts. In the first-round RT-PCR of the TCR CDR3, the HTBI primer set was used. TCRdb analysed the multiplex PCR reads with MiXCR anew, one entry per CDR3 protein. The sample has 730,000 or so distinct CDR3 sequences, around 20% seen once. This clonotype was detected ten times or more.

The sequenced sample was blood. This sequence was found in a woman between 50 and 59 years old with Graves' hyperthyroidism that later progressed to Graves' ophthalmopathy. This chain joins TRBV6-2 or TRBV6-3 and TRBJ1-1; D not certain. The CDR3 coding sequence is TGTGCCAGCAGTTCCCACGGTACTGGCACTGAAGCTTTCTTT. Encoded protein: CASSSHGTGTEAFF.